These 6 T cell receptor beta chains were all obtained from the same sample, sequenced in a study of T cell changes during pregnancy in multiple sclerosis. Sequenced by immunoSEQ multiplex PCR; TCRdb stores in-frame clones only, minus some. The table includes about 94,000 clones, about 93% detected once. Here the sequenced sample was peripheral blood, taken after pregnancy. These receptors were obtained from a female donor with multiple sclerosis, enrolled in a pregnancy study.

The rearrangement uses TRBV5-1 and TRBJ2-2, with a tentative D call TRBD2 (6 bases). The CDR3 totals 15 residues. V dropped 3 bases and J dropped 2 bases, with 11 bases sitting between them. In germline, CDR1 is SGHRS, CDR2 YFSETQ. CDR3 residues: CASSYLAENTGELFF. The DNA of the CDR3 is TGCGCCAGCAGCTACTTAGCGGAAAACACCGGGGAGCTGTTTTTT.

This sequence joins TRBV10-2 and TRBJ2-1; 10 nucleotides align to TRBD2. This CDR3 spans 15 amino acids. V shed 5 bases, J shed 4 bases, and the junction held 5 bases outside the gene matches. In germline, CDR1 is WSHSY, CDR2 SAAADI. In DNA form, the CDR3 reads TGCGCCAGCAGTACTGGACTAGCGGCTTACAATGAGCAGTTCTTC. Its protein product is CASSTGLAAYNEQFF.

A few counts support this clone. The chain combines TRBV4-2 with TRBJ1-1, with a possible D match to TRBD1 (6 bases). V lost 0 bases, J lost 2 bases, and 16 bases lay in between. This CDR3 is built from 17 residues. Germline CDR1 reads LGHNA; CDR2 reads YNFKEQ. The CDR3 loop reads CASSQDPLRTENTEAFF. The CDR3 DNA reads as TGTGCCAGCAGCCAAGATCCGCTTCGGACAGAAAACACTGAAGCTTTCTTT.

Here the CDR3 reads CAWSVRAGTAANEQFF. DNA of the CDR3: TGTGCCTGGAGTGTACGGGCGGGGACAGCCGCTAATGAGCAGTTCTTC. The chain couples TRBV30 to TRBJ2-1; a weak D match, TRBD1 (7 bases). Between the trimmed V and J ends, which lost 0 bases and 7 bases, there was a span of 19 bases. Germline CDR1 is GTSNPN and CDR2 is SVGIG (reference sequence). The CDR3 has 16 residues.

J is TRBJ2-7 and V is TRBV4-1, with 7 bases lining up with TRBD1. The junction had 7 bases not matched to a gene; V was cut back by 1 base and J by 4 bases. The germline V gene encodes CDR1 MGHRA and CDR2 YSYEKL. This CDR3 region has 15 residues. CDR3 loop: CASSQGGTVSYEQYF. CDR3 nucleotides: TGCGCCAGCAGCCAAGGGGGGACAGTGAGTTACGAGCAGTACTTC.

The chain employs TRBV30 and TRBJ1-1; weak D call: TRBD1 (5 bases). This CDR3 is 13 amino acids long. CDR1 GTSNPN and CDR2 SVGIG come from the germline V gene (reference sequence). V gave up 1 base and J gave up 0 bases, with 6 bases separating them. CDR3 bases: TGTGCCTGGAGTGGACAGCTGAACACTGAAGCTTTCTTT. It translates to CAWSGQLNTEAFF.